This TCR beta chain was identified during a study of T cells expressing NK-cell markers. Turning to this clonotype: The antigen is undetermined.

TCRdb re-called the 5' RACE reads; every CDR3 protein appears as one record, without DNA. This sample's table has around 280,000 distinct CDR3 sequences. General observations from the study: Whether expanded NKG2C+ T cell clones recognized HCMV stayed uncertain. These clonotypes also led the CD3+CD56-NKG2C+ fraction in a few donors.

This CDR3 is 14 amino acids long. In germline, CDR1 is WSHSY, CDR2 SAAADI. The sequence was obtained from a man aged 18 to 35 in good health. The V gene is TRBV10-2, the J gene TRBJ1-3; as DNA is missing, the TRBD1 call by TCRdb cannot be tested. The sequenced material came from blood T cells: a sorted CD56 or NKG2C T cell subset, CD4+ or CD8+ T cells, or bulk PBMC T cells (not recorded which). CDR3: CASSTGTDGNTIYF.